One sample yielded the 4 T cell receptor beta chains listed below, sequenced in a study of memory CD4+ T cells and cytomegalovirus serostatus. Single viable CD3+CD4+CD8-CD45RO+ cells were sorted as the memory CD4+ T cells. TCRdb keeps only in-frame clones here, not all; method: immunoSEQ multiplex PCR. The sample carries over 50,000 clones, roughly 80% recorded once. Sequencing was carried out using memory CD4+ T cells from blood. The receptors come from an adult in good health and CMV-seronegative.

This chain links TRBV7-8 with TRBJ2-6; 8 bases fit TRBD1. With 5 bases clipped from V and 3 bases from J, the junction kept 15 bases outside the gene matches. The CDR3 runs 19 residues. Germline CDR1 and CDR2: SGHVS and FQNEAQ. The CDR3 is CASSTRGVRGRLGANVLTF. Written as DNA, the CDR3 is TGTGCCAGCAGCACTAGGGGCGTCAGGGGGCGCCTTGGGGCCAACGTCCTGACTTTC. The full variable domain, its missing parts supplied by reference TRBV7-8 and TRBJ2-6, is GAGVSQSPRYKVAKRGQDVALRCDPISGHVSLFWYQQALGQGPEFLTYFQNEAQLDKSGLPSDRFFAERPEGSVSTLKIQRTQQEDSAVYLCASSTRGVRGRLGANVLTFGAGSRLTVL.

Written as DNA, the CDR3 is TGTGCCAGTAGTACCCGGGAACAGTTACAAGAGACCCAGTACTTC. It is translated as CASSTREQLQETQYF. The chain recombines TRBV19 with TRBJ2-5; TRBD2 might be the D (5 bases). The CDR3 contains 15 residues. The germline V and J ends were trimmed by 4 bases and 2 bases, with 14 bases remaining between them. The germline CDR1 and CDR2 sequences are LNHDA and SQIVND (reference sequence).

The gene calls are TRBV14 and TRBJ1-1; D is possibly TRBD1 (5 bases). CDR3 length: 16 amino acids. Germline lookup yields CDR1 SGHDN and CDR2 FVKESK. Trimming shortened V by 1 base and J by 5 bases, and 17 bases separated the two germline ends. In nucleotides, the CDR3 is TGTGCCAGCAGCCAAGGAATGCGGGGACGGATGACTGAAGCTTTCTTT. Residues: CASSQGMRGRMTEAFF.

The gene calls are TRBV5-1 and TRBJ2-2; tentative D call: TRBD1 (6 bases). CDR3 length: 16 amino acids. Between the trimmed V and J ends, which lost 0 bases and 3 bases, there was a span of 12 bases. Germline V gene lookup returns CDR1 SGHRS and CDR2 YFSETQ. CDR3 region: CASSLVQGIHTGELFF. The DNA of the CDR3 is TGCGCCAGCAGCTTGGTGCAGGGGATCCACACCGGGGAGCTGTTTTTT. The whole variable domain, filled in from reference TRBV5-1 and TRBJ2-2, reads KAGVTQTPRYLIKTRGQQVTLSCSPISGHRSVSWYQQTPGQGLQFLFEYFSETQRNKGNFPGRFSGRQFSNSRSEMNVSTLELGDSALYLCASSLVQGIHTGELFFGEGSRLTVL.